The entry that follows covers one TCR beta chain sequence. Profiled with immunoSEQ multiplex PCR; TCRdb holds only in-frame clones, not every one. The sample records roughly 200,000 clones, around 80% being singletons. The data are from a study of blood T cell repertoires in COVID-19. This TCR came from a man aged 35-49 years with active or convalescent COVID-19. The sequencing sample was made of peripheral blood.

DNA for the CDR3: TGTGCCAGCAGCGTAGCTAGCGGGATCGGGTACGAGCAGTACTTC. Its translation: CASSVASGIGYEQYF. This chain uses TRBV9 with TRBJ2-7; 9 bases are shared with TRBD2. In germline, CDR1 is SGDLS, CDR2 YYNGEE. The CDR3 totals 15 residues. The V gene end was trimmed by 0 bases and the J gene end by 4 bases; junction bases not matched to a gene: 5.